The 18 T cell receptor beta chains below all came from one sample that was sequenced in a study. Treg sorting used a CD4+CD25+CD127-/low gate. MiXCR was run by TCRdb on the 5' RACE reads, yielding one entry per CDR3 protein. This sample has under 15,000 distinct CDR3 sequences; roughly 47% occur once, and the top ten carry around 11%. The sequencing input was tumor-infiltrating Tregs sorted from the breast tumor. The receptors shown here come from a female donor with breast cancer.

The chain is built from TRBV20-1 and TRBJ2-3, with D perhaps given as TRBD1 or TRBD2 (5 bases each). This CDR3 spans 16 amino acids. From germline, CDR1 is DFQATT and CDR2 SNEGSKA (reference sequence). V was clipped by 4 bases and J by 4 bases, with 21 bases between them. The CDR3 loop reads CSAMSSWGPVSDTQYF. The DNA for the CDR3 is TGCAGTGCTATGTCGTCTTGGGGACCAGTTTCAGATACGCAGTATTTT.

The V call is TRBV11-2, the J call TRBJ2-1; D not certain. V lost 2 bases and J 1 base, leaving 3 bases between the germline ends. The CDR3 has 13 amino acids. CDR1 and CDR2 from the germline V gene are SGHAT and FQNNGV. This chain's CDR3 is CASSLSSYNEQFF. The CDR3 DNA is TGTGCCAGCAGCTTATCTTCCTACAATGAGCAGTTCTTC.

The V gene is TRBV10-3, the J gene TRBJ2-1, with 7 bases identical to TRBD2. There are 16 residues in the CDR3. Looked up from germline, CDR1 is ENHRY and CDR2 is SYGVKD. Trimming cost V 3 bases and J 7 bases; bases outside gene matches: 12. The CDR3 reads CAISDGTTRRGNEQFF. The CDR3 DNA sequence: TGTGCCATCAGTGATGGGACTACCCGGAGGGGTAATGAGCAGTTCTTC.

The chain carries TRBV4-3 and TRBJ1-5; D not resolved. Deletions cut 0 bases from V and 5 bases from J, with 11 bases between. Germline V gene data show CDR1 as LGHNA and CDR2 as YSLEER. This CDR3 has 15 amino acids. The CDR3 spells CASSQDGGRDQPQHF. The DNA for the CDR3 is TGCGCCAGCAGCCAAGACGGAGGAAGGGATCAGCCCCAGCATTTT.

This clonotype appeared a few times. Its ends do not fully match the called genes, so a read error is possible. V gene TRBV28 combines with J gene TRBJ2-6, with D unclear. The CDR3 length is 15 residues. Germline CDR1 and CDR2: MDHEN and SYDVKM. CDR3 DNA: TGTGCCAACAGTCTGGTCAACTCTGGGGCCAACGTCCTGACTTTC. This translates into CANSLVNSGANVLTF.

The chain recombines TRBV5-1 with TRBJ2-5; no clear D. Germline V gives CDR1 SGHRS, CDR2 YFSETQ. The V end was cut by 4 bases, the J end by 5 bases, with 6 bases between. This CDR3 is 11 amino acids long. The CDR3 region is CASSTFETQYF. The CDR3 DNA follows: TGCGCCAGCAGCACCTTCGAGACCCAGTACTTC.

The chain has TRBV7-2 and TRBJ2-3; D might be TRBD2 (6 bases). Germline assignment: CDR1 SGHTA and CDR2 FQGNSA. The CDR3 covers 13 residues. With 4 bases removed from V and 3 bases from J, the gap between germline ends came to 8 bases. CDR3 nucleotide sequence: TGTGCCAGCAGCTCGGCGGGGACAGATACGCAGTATTTT. Its translation is CASSSAGTDTQYF.

The chain has TRBV4-1 and TRBJ2-1, with 9 bases lining up with TRBD2. The CDR3 is made up of 13 amino acids. With V trimmed by 1 base and J by 16 bases, 8 bases remained unmatched. Germline CDR1 is MGHRA and CDR2 is YSYEKL. The CDR3 DNA sequence: TGCGCCAGCAGCCAAGGTCGAAGCGGGAGGTTCTTCTTC. Residues: CASSQGRSGRFFF.

The chain joins TRBV27 to TRBJ1-5; D uncertain. This CDR3 contains 16 residues. Per the germline V gene, CDR1 is MNHEY and CDR2 is SMNVEV (reference sequence). V was shortened by 8 bases and J by 0 bases, with 17 bases between the two germline ends. CDR3 nucleotide sequence: TGTGCCAGCGGCTCACGTCAGAGCTATAGCAATCAGCCCCAGCATTTT. Its protein product is CASGSRQSYSNQPQHF.

A note on this clonotype: A read error may produce the germline difference seen at one junction end. This chain links TRBV20-1 with TRBJ2-2; tentative D call: TRBD2 (5 bases). This CDR3 is 11 amino acids long. Germline CDR1 reads DFQATT; CDR2 reads SNEGSKA (reference sequence). CDR3 bases: TGCAGTGCAGGGAGAGTCGGGAAGCTGTTTTTT. Its protein product is CSAGRVGKLFF.

V gene TRBV15 combines with J gene TRBJ2-3, with TRBD2 matching 7 bases. CDR1 is LNHNV and CDR2 is YYDKDF in the germline V gene (reference sequence). Germline trimming cut 4 bases from V and 2 bases from J; bases unmatched to any gene: 6. The CDR3 has 15 amino acids. In DNA, the CDR3 is TGTGCCACCAGCAACGGGGGGAGGAACACAGATACGCAGTATTTT. This gives the protein CATSNGGRNTDTQYF.

For this clonotype: Possible read error: a much larger clone is one base away. Here the CDR3 omits its conserved ending phenylalanine or tryptophan, so a read error is the likely source. The chain links TRBV6-2 or TRBV6-3 to TRBJ2-2; 8 bases are shared with TRBD1. V was pared by 8 bases and J by 3 bases, with 5 bases of the junction left unmatched. CDR1 is MNHEY and CDR2 is SVGEGT in the germline V gene. The CDR3 covers 14 residues. As DNA, the CDR3 is TGTGCCAGCGGAAAGACAGGGGACACCGGGGAGCTGTTTTCT. This translates into CASGKTGDTGELFS.

V usage is TRBV9 and J usage is TRBJ2-7; D might be TRBD1 or TRBD2, each matching 5 bases. The length of the CDR3 is 20 residues. V was pared by 0 bases and J by 0 bases, with 25 bases between. CDR1 is SGDLS and CDR2 is YYNGEE in the germline V gene. In nucleotides, the CDR3 is TGTGCCAGCAGCGTAGTTCCGAGGGGTAGTAGGCAGGAGAGCTCCTACGAGCAGTACGTC. Its translation is CASSVVPRGSRQESSYEQYV.

Only a few counts were recorded for this clonotype. This chain connects TRBV20-1 to TRBJ2-2, with 10 bases aligning to TRBD2. The V segment lost 3 bases and the J segment 5 bases; nucleotides outside the gene matches: 12. The CDR3 is made up of 17 amino acids. Germline lookup yields CDR1 DFQATT and CDR2 SNEGSKA (reference sequence). The CDR3: CSARSPSGSPVTGELFF. As DNA, the CDR3 is TGCAGTGCTAGGTCCCCTAGCGGGAGCCCGGTGACCGGGGAGCTGTTTTTT.

As DNA, the CDR3 is TGTGCCAGCAGCTCCAACGGATACGAGCAGTACTTC. This sequence encodes CASSSNGYEQYF. This chain uses TRBV11-3 with TRBJ2-7; no firm D call. This CDR3 spans 12 amino acids. V was cut by 4 bases and J by 4 bases, with 8 bases left in between. The germline gives CDR1 SGHNT, CDR2 YENEEA.

The chain recombines TRBV28 with TRBJ2-3; D remains ambiguous. Germline CDR1 is MDHEN and CDR2 is SYDVKM. Trimming took off 6 bases at V and 2 bases at J, with 9 bases between the two ends. The CDR3 spans 13 residues. The CDR3 protein is CASSLPVTDTQYF. Here the CDR3 DNA reads TGTGCCAGCAGCCTGCCGGTCACAGATACGCAGTATTTT.

The chain uses TRBV7-8 and TRBJ2-2; D uncertain. Trimming cost V 0 bases and J 2 bases, with 7 bases left between them. This CDR3 has 15 residues. Germline V gene sequence: CDR1 SGHVS, CDR2 FQNEAQ. The CDR3 region has the DNA TGTGCCAGCAGCTTAGCCTCAATCAACACCGGGGAGCTGTTTTTT. Its protein product is CASSLASINTGELFF.

This clonotype was seen only a few times. The chain links TRBV30 to TRBJ2-2; no definite D call. The length of the CDR3 is 12 residues. V was shortened by 3 bases and J by 3 bases, with 5 bases between the two germline ends. Germline CDR1 is GTSNPN and CDR2 is SVGIG (reference sequence). The CDR3 protein is CAWSPHTGELFF. CDR3 bases: TGTGCCTGGAGCCCCCACACCGGGGAGCTGTTTTTT.